The rows below give T cell receptor beta chains drawn from one sample of a study of blood T cell repertoires in COVID-19. Here immunoSEQ multiplex PCR was the method, and the copy in TCRdb shows in-frame clones only, minus some. The repertoire consists of under 450,000 clones, with more than 70% occurring once and the leading ten covering over 9.5%. What was sequenced was peripheral blood. The receptors come from a woman aged 45-59 years with COVID-19, enrolled during active disease. CDR3s include the opening cysteine and the closing phenylalanine or tryptophan. Fields, in order: V gene, J gene, clone size, D gene, CDR3 protein, CDR3 DNA. D genes are given only for firm matches. Clone size, where shown, is once, few, many, or a class for clones that have expanded.

TRBV9,TRBJ2-2,few,.,CASSPGHKLFF,TGTGCCAGCAGCCCGGGACACAAGCTGTTTTTT
TRBV25-1,TRBJ1-1,.,.,CASSELFDGQGNTEAFF,TGTGCCAGCAGTGAATTGTTTGACGGGCAGGGGAACACTGAAGCTTTCTTT
TRBV5-1,TRBJ1-2,.,TRBD1,CASSLALGSGGGGYTF,TGCGCCAGCAGCTTGGCGCTGGGGTCAGGGGGCGGAGGCTACACCTTC
TRBV9,TRBJ1-2,.,.,CASSPRGNASNYGYTF,TGTGCCAGCAGCCCCCGTGGCAATGCTTCTAACTATGGCTACACCTTC
TRBV18,TRBJ1-2,.,TRBD1,CASSPSGTGYGYTF,TGTGCCAGCTCACCATCCGGGACAGGCTATGGCTACACCTTC
TRBV12-3/TRBV12-4,TRBJ1-5,once,.,CASSLRGQPQHF,TGTGCCAGCAGTTTGCGGGGCCAGCCCCAGCATTTT
TRBV19,TRBJ2-3,once,TRBD2,CASSPRGGLTDTQYF,TGTGCCAGTAGCCCGCGGGGGGGCCTTACAGATACGCAGTATTTT
TRBV6-5,TRBJ1-1,.,.,CASVSGSRGAFF,TGTGCCAGCGTCTCCGGGTCTCGCGGAGCTTTCTTT
TRBV7-3,TRBJ2-3,few,TRBD1,CASSSPDRVYTDTQYF,TGTGCCAGCAGCTCCCCGGACAGGGTATACACAGATACGCAGTATTTT
TRBV4-2,TRBJ1-1,few,.,CASSPWRTGVNTEAFF,TGTGCCAGCAGCCCCTGGCGTACGGGGGTGAACACTGAAGCTTTCTTT
TRBV5-5,TRBJ1-6,.,TRBD1,CASSSSRQGNNSPLHF,TGTGCCAGCAGCTCCTCAAGACAGGGGAATAATTCACCCCTCCACTTT
TRBV2,TRBJ1-6,few,.,CASSRVYNSPLHF,TGTGCCAGCAGTCGGGTCTATAATTCACCCCTCCACTTT
TRBV4-2,TRBJ1-2,few,.,CASSQAVRDLDYGYTF,TGTGCCAGCAGCCAAGCGGTCCGGGATCTCGACTATGGCTACACCTTC
TRBV2,TRBJ2-2,.,.,CASSGRQAGELFF,TGTGCCAGCAGTGGGAGGCAGGCCGGGGAGCTGTTTTTT
TRBV24-1,TRBJ2-2,.,.,CATSDLTGTGELFF,TGTGCCACCAGTGATTTGACAGGCACCGGGGAGCTGTTTTTT
TRBV7-6,TRBJ2-3,.,.,CASSLGAGLTDTQYF,TGTGCCAGCAGCTTAGGGGCAGGGCTAACAGATACGCAGTATTTT
TRBV30,TRBJ1-6,.,TRBD1,CAWSVRDSNSPLHF,TGTGCCTGGAGTGTCCGGGACAGTAATTCACCCCTCCACTTT
TRBV29-1,TRBJ2-5,.,.,CSVAKQGKETQYF,TGCAGCGTTGCTAAGCAGGGGAAGGAGACCCAGTACTTC
TRBV5-1,TRBJ1-4,.,.,CASSPWGRVDEKLFF,TGCGCCAGCAGCCCCTGGGGCAGGGTTGATGAAAAACTGTTTTTT
TRBV6-5,TRBJ1-1,.,.,CASSYSRHQGNTEAFF,TGTGCCAGCAGTTACTCGAGGCACCAGGGGAACACTGAAGCTTTCTTT
TRBV19,TRBJ1-3,.,.,CASSIMEAASYSGNTIYF,TGTGCCAGTAGTATAATGGAGGCGGCTTCATACTCTGGAAACACCATATATTTT
TRBV6-5,TRBJ2-3,once,TRBD2,CASSYSGGWTDTQYF,TGTGCCAGCAGTTACTCCGGGGGGTGGACAGATACGCAGTATTTT
TRBV29-1,TRBJ1-1,.,.,CSVARREWNTEAFF,TGCAGCGTTGCCCGCCGGGAGTGGAACACTGAAGCTTTCTTT
TRBV3-1/TRBV3-2,TRBJ1-4,.,.,CASSQKGKAEKLFF,TGTGCCAGCAGCCAAAAGGGGAAGGCTGAAAAACTGTTTTTT
TRBV7-3,TRBJ1-2,.,TRBD1,CASSLTPGQGGYGYTF,TGTGCCAGCAGCTTAACTCCGGGACAGGGAGGCTATGGCTACACCTTC
TRBV3-1/TRBV3-2,TRBJ2-3,.,TRBD2,CASSPNLAGGHVTQYF,TGTGCCAGCAGCCCTAATCTAGCGGGGGGGCACGTTACGCAGTATTTT
TRBV19,TRBJ1-5,.,.,CARRPGDPFHYQPQHF,TGTGCCAGACGACCGGGGGACCCTTTCCATTATCAGCCCCAGCATTTT
TRBV30,TRBJ1-4,.,TRBD1,CASDRDPGEKLFF,TGTGCCTCCGACAGGGACCCCGGTGAAAAACTGTTTTTT
TRBV5-1,TRBJ2-3,.,.,CASSLGLVDTQYF,TGCGCCAGCAGCTTGGGACTAGTGGATACGCAGTATTTT
TRBV5-6,TRBJ1-1,once,.,CASSSSLRSNTEAFF,TGTGCCAGCAGCTCCTCCCTCAGGTCCAACACTGAAGCTTTCTTT
TRBV10-1,TRBJ1-6,few,.,CASSDGNSPLHF,TGCGCCAGCAGTGACGGTAATTCACCCCTCCACTTT
TRBV5-6,TRBJ1-4,once,.,CASSLGPNNNEKLFF,TGTGCCAGCAGCTTGGGGCCAAACAACAATGAAAAACTGTTTTTT
TRBV5-1,TRBJ2-5,.,.,CASSLPEGGETQYF,TGCGCCAGCAGCCTCCCTGAGGGGGGGGAGACCCAGTACTTC
TRBV30,TRBJ2-5,.,TRBD2,CAWSAPSGGVQETQYF,TGTGCCTGGAGTGCCCCTAGCGGGGGCGTTCAAGAGACCCAGTACTTC
TRBV7-6,TRBJ2-2,.,.,CASSQDRSNTGELFF,TGTGCCAGCAGCCAGGACAGATCGAACACCGGGGAGCTGTTTTTT
TRBV10-3,TRBJ1-2,.,TRBD1,CATGQESHGYTF,TGTGCCACGGGACAGGAAAGCCATGGCTACACCTTC
TRBV2,TRBJ2-7,.,TRBD2,CASTQGGRETSYEQYF,TGTGCCAGCACCCAAGGTGGGAGGGAAACCTCCTACGAGCAGTACTTC
TRBV5-1,TRBJ2-3,.,TRBD2,CASGLAGPTDTQYF,TGCGCCAGCGGACTAGCGGGCCCCACAGATACGCAGTATTTT
TRBV5-1,TRBJ2-3,once,.,CASSLDVAETDTQYF,TGCGCCAGCAGCTTGGATGTAGCGGAAACAGATACGCAGTATTTT
TRBV5-4,TRBJ2-7,few,.,CASRLSDRGEQYF,TGTGCCAGCAGACTTTCGGACAGAGGGGAGCAGTACTTC
TRBV9,TRBJ2-7,.,TRBD1,CASSVETGTGAYEQYF,TGTGCCAGCAGCGTGGAGACCGGGACAGGGGCGTACGAGCAGTACTTC
TRBV5-1,TRBJ2-1,.,TRBD2,CASSLGLAGDSSYNEQFF,TGCGCCAGCAGCTTGGGACTAGCGGGGGATAGCTCCTACAATGAGCAGTTCTTC
TRBV9,TRBJ2-1,.,TRBD1,CASSVETGDWDEQFF,TGTGCCAGCAGCGTAGAAACAGGGGATTGGGATGAGCAGTTCTTC
TRBV27,TRBJ1-4,.,.,CASSLTAVNEKLFF,TGTGCCAGCAGTCTAACAGCTGTTAATGAAAAACTGTTTTTT
TRBV9,TRBJ1-4,once,TRBD1,CASSVGTGGSEKLFF,TGTGCCAGCAGCGTAGGGACAGGGGGTTCTGAAAAACTGTTTTTT
TRBV28,TRBJ1-1,once,TRBD1,CASTFGQGNTEAFF,TGTGCCAGTACCTTCGGACAGGGGAACACTGAAGCTTTCTTT
TRBV2,TRBJ1-6,.,TRBD1,CATPKGQDNSPLHF,TGTGCCACTCCGAAGGGACAGGATAATTCACCCCTCCACTTT
TRBV11-2,TRBJ1-4,.,.,CASSYREGEKLFF,TGTGCCAGCAGCTACAGGGAGGGAGAAAAACTGTTTTTT
TRBV7-2,TRBJ1-5,.,.,CASSFQGIPNQPQHF,TGTGCCAGCAGCTTTCAGGGGATCCCCAATCAGCCCCAGCATTTT
TRBV15,TRBJ1-4,.,TRBD1,CATSRGDRNEKLFF,TGTGCCACCAGCAGAGGGGACAGAAATGAAAAACTGTTTTTT
TRBV29-1,TRBJ1-2,.,TRBD1,CSVEDRQGARIGYTF,TGCAGCGTTGAAGATCGACAGGGGGCACGGATCGGCTACACCTTC
TRBV27,TRBJ2-3,.,TRBD2,CAASGYSGAFGTDTQYF,TGTGCCGCTTCGGGGTACAGCGGGGCGTTTGGGACAGATACGCAGTATTTT
TRBV18,TRBJ2-2,.,TRBD1,CASSPGDSSNTGELFF,TGTGCCAGCTCACCAGGGGACAGCTCGAACACCGGGGAGCTGTTTTTT